This T cell receptor beta chain was observed in a study of OX40 agonist ivuxolimab in advanced cancers. Trimming left V 5 bases short and J 3 bases short, with 7 bases between. This CDR3 contains 13 residues. Germline V gene data show CDR1 as SGHVS and CDR2 as FNYEAQ. Generated by immunoSEQ multiplex PCR, the TCRdb table keeps only in-frame clones and is missing some. Of about 33,000 clones listed, over 85% were seen once; the top ten hold approximately 27%. Source: CD4+ or CD8+ T cells sorted from blood, taken in a trial of the OX40 agonist ivuxolimab. The sequence came from an adult with an advanced solid tumor such as melanoma, head and neck, liver or kidney cancer. J is TRBJ2-2 and V is TRBV7-6; D gene unclear. CDR3 residues: CASSTEYTGELFF. DNA of the CDR3: TGTGCCAGCAGCACTGAATACACCGGGGAGCTGTTTTTT.